The T cell receptor (beta chain) under discussion was sequenced for a study of blood T cell repertoires in COVID-19. Study-wide background: Researchers got acute and convalescent COVID-19 samples from the United States, Italy and Spain. PBMCs, B-cell-depleted T cells, or T cells provided the cDNA or gDNA that made up the material.

This clone appeared a single time. Authors' analysis steps: Counts of nucleated cells, estimated from reference gene primer amplification, were obtained. Method: immunoSEQ multiplex PCR; TCRdb's copy keeps in-frame clones and lacks some. V and J calls and clone size are copied from that table; D and trimming were computed from the DNA. Among roughly 14,000 clones listed, roughly nine tenths were seen once. This TCR derives from a man aged 50-59 years with active COVID-19. Sequenced input: peripheral blood.

For the CDR3, the DNA is TGTGCCAGCAGCTTGGACTACTACAATGAGCAGTTCTTC. Residues: CASSLDYYNEQFF. The chain links TRBV5-6 to TRBJ2-1; D unresolved. The ends were cut back, 0 bases at V and 3 bases at J, with 4 bases in the middle. Germline V gene sequence: CDR1 SGHDT, CDR2 YYEEEE. The CDR3 has 13 amino acids.